This T cell receptor beta chain is drawn from a study of human T cells and chemical hapten exposure. Study in general: Sensitization applied 2% DPC to 2 cm by 2 cm of upper inner arm skin. Regarding the study as a whole: The presence of alopecia in the donors means their immune response may differ from healthy people's.

TCRdb used MiXCR to reprocess the RACE reads, holding one entry per CDR3 protein. This sample yields 95,000 to 150,000 distinct CDR3 sequences, of which about 11% are seen a single time; more than 2% belongs to the top ten. The time point denotes: patch test 3, about 24 weeks after DPC sensitization. Treatment denoted: therapeutic diphenylcyclopropenone sensitization with weekly scalp DPC. From whole blood left unfractionated, total RNA was extracted. The germline V gene encodes CDR1 SGHRS and CDR2 YFSETQ. This CDR3 region has 13 residues. V was shortened by 0 bases and J by 8 bases, with 9 bases between the two germline ends. This clonotype was seen more than once but under ten times. As yet, its antigen is unknown.

This TCR derives from a woman aged 45 to 65 with alopecia areata. Some clones in this sample may be carry-over from other donors' samples. The chain is built from TRBV5-1 and TRBJ2-1, with D unresolved. The sample was whole blood, taken in connection with sensitization to the hapten diphenylcyclopropenone (DPC). CDR3 sequence reads: CASSLVLKDEQFF. The CDR3 DNA reads TGCGCCAGCAGCTTGGTACTAAAGGATGAGCAGTTCTTC.